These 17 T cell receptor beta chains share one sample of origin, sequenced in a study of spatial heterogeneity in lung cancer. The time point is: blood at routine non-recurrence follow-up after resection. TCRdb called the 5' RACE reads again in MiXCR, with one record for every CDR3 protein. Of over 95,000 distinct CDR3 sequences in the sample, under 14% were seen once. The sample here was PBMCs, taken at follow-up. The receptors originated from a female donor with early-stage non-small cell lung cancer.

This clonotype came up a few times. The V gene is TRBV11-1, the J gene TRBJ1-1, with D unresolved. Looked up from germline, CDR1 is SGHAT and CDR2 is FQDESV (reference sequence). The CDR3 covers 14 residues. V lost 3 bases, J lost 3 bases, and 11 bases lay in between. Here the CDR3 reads CASSLPHPYTEAFF. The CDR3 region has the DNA TGTGCCAGCAGCTTGCCCCACCCGTACACTGAAGCTTTCTTT.

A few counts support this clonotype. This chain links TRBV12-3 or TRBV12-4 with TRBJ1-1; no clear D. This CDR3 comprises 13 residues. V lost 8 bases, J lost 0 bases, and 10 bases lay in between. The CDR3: CASRRGMNTEAFF. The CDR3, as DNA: TGTGCCAGCCGCCGGGGAATGAACACTGAAGCTTTCTTT.

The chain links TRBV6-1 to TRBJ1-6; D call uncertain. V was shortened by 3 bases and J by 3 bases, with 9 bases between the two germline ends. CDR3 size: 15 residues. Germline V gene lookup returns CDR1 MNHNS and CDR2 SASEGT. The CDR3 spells CASSDPASYNSPLHF. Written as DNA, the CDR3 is TGTGCCAGCAGTGATCCAGCAAGCTATAATTCACCCCTCCACTTT.

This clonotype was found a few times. CDR3 region: CAHLDGRSAGAKNIQYF. Here the CDR3 DNA reads TGTGCCCACCTAGACGGGCGTTCTGCGGGGGCCAAAAACATTCAGTACTTC. V gene TRBV12-2 combines with J gene TRBJ2-4; the D call in the table, TRBD2, was not verified against the DNA. TRBV12-2 is shown as a pseudogene. The CDR3 spans 17 residues.

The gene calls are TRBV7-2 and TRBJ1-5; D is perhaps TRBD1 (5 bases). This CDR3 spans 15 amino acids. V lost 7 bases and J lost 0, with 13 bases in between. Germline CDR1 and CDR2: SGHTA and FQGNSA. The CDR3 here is CASTSGEYSNQPQHF. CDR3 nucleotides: TGTGCCAGCACCTCGGGGGAATATAGCAATCAGCCCCAGCATTTT. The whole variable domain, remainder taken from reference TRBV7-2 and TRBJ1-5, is GAGVSQSPSNKVTEKGKDVELRCDPISGHTALYWYRQSLGQGLEFLIYFQGNSAPDKSGLPSDRFSAERTGGSVSTLTIQRTQQEDSAVYLCASTSGEYSNQPQHFGDGTRLSIL.

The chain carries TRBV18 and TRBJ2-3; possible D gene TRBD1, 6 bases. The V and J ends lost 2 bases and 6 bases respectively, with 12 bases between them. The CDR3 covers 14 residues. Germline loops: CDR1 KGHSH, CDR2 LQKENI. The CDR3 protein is CASSPAGAMDTQYF. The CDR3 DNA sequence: TGTGCCAGCTCACCAGCAGGGGCCATGGATACGCAGTATTTT.

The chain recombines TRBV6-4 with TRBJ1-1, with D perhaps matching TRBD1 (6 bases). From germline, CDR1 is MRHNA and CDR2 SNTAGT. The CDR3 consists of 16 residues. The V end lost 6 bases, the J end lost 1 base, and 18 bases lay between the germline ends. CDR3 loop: CASRSEGEIGNTEAFF. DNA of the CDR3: TGTGCCAGCAGATCTGAGGGGGAGATCGGGAACACTGAAGCTTTCTTT.

The CDR3 region is CAISESESQKNIQYF. The CDR3 nucleotides are TGTGCCATCAGTGAGTCGGAGTCACAGAAAAACATTCAGTACTTC. This sequence joins TRBV10-3 and TRBJ2-4, with D unclear. Trimming took 0 bases from V and 4 from J, leaving 10 bases between them. The CDR3 extends over 15 amino acids. The germline V gene has CDR1 ENHRY and CDR2 SYGVKD.

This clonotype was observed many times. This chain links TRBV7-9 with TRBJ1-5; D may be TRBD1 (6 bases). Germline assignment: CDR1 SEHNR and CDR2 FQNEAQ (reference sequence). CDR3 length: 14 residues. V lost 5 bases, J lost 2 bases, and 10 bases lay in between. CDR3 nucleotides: TGTGCCAGCAGCCTAGGACAGCGCAATCAGCCCCAGCATTTT. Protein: CASSLGQRNQPQHF.

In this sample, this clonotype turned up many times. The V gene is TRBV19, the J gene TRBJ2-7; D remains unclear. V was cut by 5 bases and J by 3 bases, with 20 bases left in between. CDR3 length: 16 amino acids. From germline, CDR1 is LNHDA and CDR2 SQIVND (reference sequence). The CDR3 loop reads CASSPRTPPRLYEQYV. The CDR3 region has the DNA TGTGCCAGTAGTCCCCGTACGCCCCCACGCCTCTACGAGCAGTACGTC.

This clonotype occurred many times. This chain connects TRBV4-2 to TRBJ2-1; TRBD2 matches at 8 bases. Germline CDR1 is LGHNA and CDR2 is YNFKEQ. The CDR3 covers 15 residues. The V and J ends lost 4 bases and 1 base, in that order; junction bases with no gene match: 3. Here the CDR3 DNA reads TGTGCCAGCAGCCTAGAGCGGGAGTCCTACAATGAGCAGTTCTTC. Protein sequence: CASSLERESYNEQFF.

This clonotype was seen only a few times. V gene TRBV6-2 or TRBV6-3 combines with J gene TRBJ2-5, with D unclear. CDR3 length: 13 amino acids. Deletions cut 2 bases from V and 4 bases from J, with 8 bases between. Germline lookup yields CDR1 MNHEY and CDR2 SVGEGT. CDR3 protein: CASSYPPRETQYF. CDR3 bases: TGTGCCAGCAGTTACCCCCCCCGAGAGACCCAGTACTTC.

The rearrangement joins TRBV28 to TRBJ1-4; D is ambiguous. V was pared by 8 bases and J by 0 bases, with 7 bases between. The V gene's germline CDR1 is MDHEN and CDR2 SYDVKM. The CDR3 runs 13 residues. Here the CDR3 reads CASGSATNEKLFF. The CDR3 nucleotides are TGTGCCAGCGGGTCCGCAACTAATGAAAAACTGTTTTTT.

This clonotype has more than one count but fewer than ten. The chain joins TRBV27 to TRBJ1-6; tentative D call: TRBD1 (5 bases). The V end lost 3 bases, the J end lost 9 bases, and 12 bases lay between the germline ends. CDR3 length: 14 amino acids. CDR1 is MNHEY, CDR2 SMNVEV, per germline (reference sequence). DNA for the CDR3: TGTGCCAGCAGTTTTGGCCAGGGTTTTTCACCCCTCCACTTT. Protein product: CASSFGQGFSPLHF.

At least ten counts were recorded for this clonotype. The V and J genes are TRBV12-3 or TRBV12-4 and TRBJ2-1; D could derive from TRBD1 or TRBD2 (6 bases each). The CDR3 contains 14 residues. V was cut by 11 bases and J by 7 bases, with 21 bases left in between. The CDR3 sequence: CASQSGASSNEQFF. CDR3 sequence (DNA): TGTGCCTCACAGTCGGGGGCCAGTTCGAATGAGCAGTTCTTC.

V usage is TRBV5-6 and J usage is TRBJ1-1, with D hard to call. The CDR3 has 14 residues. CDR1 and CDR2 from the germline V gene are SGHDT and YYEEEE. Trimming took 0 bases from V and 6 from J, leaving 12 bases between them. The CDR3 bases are TGTGCCAGCAGCTTGGAATTCCTGGGCGCTGAAGCTTTCTTT. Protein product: CASSLEFLGAEAFF.

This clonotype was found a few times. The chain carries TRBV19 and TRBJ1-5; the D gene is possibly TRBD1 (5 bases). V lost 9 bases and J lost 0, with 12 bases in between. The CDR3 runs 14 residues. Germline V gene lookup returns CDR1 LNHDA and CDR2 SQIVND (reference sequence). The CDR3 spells CASRDGYSNQPQHF. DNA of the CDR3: TGTGCCAGCCGGGACGGGTATAGCAATCAGCCCCAGCATTTT.